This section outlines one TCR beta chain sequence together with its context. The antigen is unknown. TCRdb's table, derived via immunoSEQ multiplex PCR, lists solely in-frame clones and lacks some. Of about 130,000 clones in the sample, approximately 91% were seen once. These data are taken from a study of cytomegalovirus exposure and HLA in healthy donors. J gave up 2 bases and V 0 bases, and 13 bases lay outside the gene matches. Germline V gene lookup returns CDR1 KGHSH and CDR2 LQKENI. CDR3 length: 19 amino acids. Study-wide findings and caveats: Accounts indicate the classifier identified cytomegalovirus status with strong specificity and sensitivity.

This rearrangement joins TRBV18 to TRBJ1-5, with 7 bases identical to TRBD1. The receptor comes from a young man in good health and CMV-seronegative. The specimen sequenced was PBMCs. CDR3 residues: CASSPPGQYFSDGNQPQHF. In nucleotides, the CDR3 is TGTGCCAGCTCACCACCGGGACAGTACTTTTCCGATGGCAATCAGCCCCAGCATTTT.